The 4 T cell receptor beta chains below come from one sample, sequenced in a study of OX40 agonist ivuxolimab in advanced cancers. The method behind the library was the immunoSEQ multiplex PCR assay. Not all clones reach the TCRdb copy of this immuneACCESS table, which keeps in-frame sequences only. Checked studies attribute under half of the gap to unresolved V genes and leave the rest unexplained. Present in this sample are about 89,000 clones, 70% to 90% of which were seen just once. The biggest ten clones account for about 0.28% of the sample. The material was CD4+ or CD8+ T cells sorted from blood, obtained in a trial of the OX40 agonist ivuxolimab. Every receptor here comes from an adult with an advanced solid tumor such as melanoma, head and neck, liver or kidney cancer.

V usage is TRBV7-9 and J usage is TRBJ1-5; a weak D match, TRBD1 (5 bases). Germline CDR1 and CDR2: SEHNR and FQNEAQ (reference sequence). Trimming cost V 1 base and J 6 bases, with 10 bases left between them. The CDR3 contains 14 residues. The DNA for the CDR3 is TGTGCCAGCAGCTTAGGGGGGGTAACTCAGCCCCAGCATTTT. It is translated as CASSLGGVTQPQHF.

The V gene is TRBV4-2, the J gene TRBJ1-1; D unclear. CDR1 and CDR2 from the germline V gene are LGHNA and YNFKEQ. V was shortened by 0 bases and J by 4 bases, with 6 bases between the two germline ends. CDR3 length equals 13 residues. The CDR3, as DNA: TGTGCCAGCAGCCAAGATATAGTCACTGAAGCTTTCTTT. Encoded protein: CASSQDIVTEAFF.

This clone appeared once. The germline gene is not matched at one end of the junction; a read error may be the cause. This rearrangement joins TRBV7-7 to TRBJ2-7; TRBD1 or TRBD2 may be the D gene (5 bases each). The CDR3 spans 15 residues. The germline V gene encodes CDR1 SSHAT and CDR2 FNYEAQ (reference sequence). CDR3 protein: CASSLGGMGVGEQYF. The CDR3, as DNA: TGTGCTAGCAGCTTAGGAGGCATGGGGGTGGGCGAGCAGTACTTC.

The J gene is TRBJ2-7, the V gene TRBV7-2, with 11 nucleotides matching TRBD2. CDR1 and CDR2 (germline): SGHTA, FQGNSA. The V segment lost 5 bases and the J segment 2 bases; nucleotides outside the gene matches: 5. The CDR3 covers 15 residues. CDR3 sequence: CASSRQTSGAYEQYF. As DNA, the CDR3 is TGTGCCAGCAGCCGGCAGACTAGCGGGGCCTACGAGCAGTACTTC.